The rows below give T cell receptor beta chains drawn from one sample of a study of identical twins. MiXCR, run by TCRdb on the 5' RACE reads, gives a single entry per CDR3 protein. The repertoire holds about 530,000 distinct CDR3 sequences, with over 12% as singletons. These data were also filed under a second study, of yellow fever vaccine responses in identical twins.

Sequenced input: CD4+ T cells sorted from blood. The receptors shown here come from a woman under 30 in good health. The conserved cysteine and the conserved F or W are not part of the CDR3 here. The order of the fields is V gene, J gene, CDR3 length, clone size, CDR3 protein. Not every row has a clone size; where given, it reads once, few, many or a size class.

V gene: TRBV5-1
J gene: TRBJ2-1
CDR3 length: 16
clone size: .
CDR3 protein: ASSLGLAGVRSYNEQF

V gene: TRBV19
J gene: TRBJ1-5
CDR3 length: 14
clone size: few
CDR3 protein: ASSIKTEYSSQPQH

V gene: TRBV28
J gene: TRBJ2-1
CDR3 length: 9
clone size: few
CDR3 protein: ASSFWTEQF

V gene: TRBV6-5
J gene: TRBJ1-6
CDR3 length: 13
clone size: .
CDR3 protein: ASSYTRQGNSPLH

V gene: TRBV27
J gene: TRBJ1-1
CDR3 length: 13
clone size: .
CDR3 protein: ASSFGGVANTEAF

V gene: TRBV20-1
J gene: TRBJ2-3
CDR3 length: 12
clone size: .
CDR3 protein: SARDRQRTDTQY

V gene: TRBV27
J gene: TRBJ2-2
CDR3 length: 13
clone size: few
CDR3 protein: ASRGTGGVSGELF

V gene: TRBV5-1
J gene: TRBJ2-7
CDR3 length: 12
clone size: .
CDR3 protein: ASSLGGDSYEQY

V gene: TRBV18
J gene: TRBJ2-1
CDR3 length: 15
clone size: few
CDR3 protein: ASSPGLAGDLHNEQF

V gene: TRBV11-2
J gene: TRBJ2-1
CDR3 length: 12
clone size: few
CDR3 protein: ASSSLADYNEQF

V gene: TRBV3-1
J gene: TRBJ2-7
CDR3 length: 15
clone size: .
CDR3 protein: ASSQDLGTSGNVEQY

V gene: TRBV4-2
J gene: TRBJ2-7
CDR3 length: 13
clone size: .
CDR3 protein: ASSQEGLADYEQY

V gene: TRBV7-9
J gene: TRBJ2-1
CDR3 length: 11
clone size: .
CDR3 protein: ASSLVRGEGQF

V gene: TRBV12-3/TRBV12-4
J gene: TRBJ1-3
CDR3 length: 12
clone size: many
CDR3 protein: ASSVGHSGNTIY

V gene: TRBV24-1
J gene: TRBJ2-3
CDR3 length: 14
clone size: .
CDR3 protein: ATSVAPGTGTDTQY

V gene: TRBV20-1
J gene: TRBJ2-1
CDR3 length: 14
clone size: once
CDR3 protein: SARSLGGRGYNEQF

V gene: TRBV29-1
J gene: TRBJ1-1
CDR3 length: 11
clone size: few
CDR3 protein: SIRQGADTEAF

V gene: TRBV5-5
J gene: TRBJ1-1
CDR3 length: 13
clone size: .
CDR3 protein: ASSSVPTASTEAF

V gene: TRBV29-1
J gene: TRBJ1-2
CDR3 length: 15
clone size: .
CDR3 protein: SPHYMDNRGRNYGYT

V gene: TRBV12-3/TRBV12-4
J gene: TRBJ2-2
CDR3 length: 10
clone size: few
CDR3 protein: ASGKQVGELF

V gene: TRBV5-6
J gene: TRBJ2-1
CDR3 length: 15
clone size: few
CDR3 protein: ASSLLRLAGNYNEQF

V gene: TRBV3-1
J gene: TRBJ2-3
CDR3 length: 14
clone size: few
CDR3 protein: ASSLAGGPNTDTQY

V gene: TRBV7-2
J gene: TRBJ2-5
CDR3 length: 14
clone size: .
CDR3 protein: ASSLRGPIPSETQY

V gene: TRBV13
J gene: TRBJ2-1
CDR3 length: 13
clone size: .
CDR3 protein: ASSLRGGSLNEQF

V gene: TRBV28
J gene: TRBJ2-3
CDR3 length: 12
clone size: .
CDR3 protein: ASSSRLAPDTQY

V gene: TRBV20-1
J gene: TRBJ2-5
CDR3 length: 12
clone size: few
CDR3 protein: SARVPQAQETQY